Below, 27 T cell receptor beta chains from the same sample are listed, as sequenced in a study of T cells in Graves' hyperthyroidism and ophthalmopathy. Amplification of TCR beta CDR3 regions used RNA as the template. First-round RT-PCR with HTBI primers amplified the TCR CDR3 region. TCRdb fed the multiplex PCR reads into MiXCR, producing one record per CDR3 protein. The sample gives hundreds of thousands of distinct CDR3 sequences, over 15% of which show up once; 15% to 20% is in the top ten. Sequencing was done on a sample of blood. The receptors come from a woman aged 18-29 years with Graves' ophthalmopathy.

This chain joins TRBV6-1 and TRBJ2-1, with D perhaps given as TRBD1 or TRBD2 (5 bases each). The CDR3 spans 17 residues. Per the germline V gene, CDR1 is MNHNS and CDR2 is SASEGT. Trimming took off 8 bases at V and 2 bases at J, with 22 bases between the two ends. CDR3 DNA: TGTGCCAGCGATCGAGGGGTGGTGAAGCCTACCTACAATGAGCAGTTCTTC. Protein sequence: CASDRGVVKPTYNEQFF.

This clonotype was recorded many times. The V call is TRBV5-6, the J call TRBJ2-1; no clear D. V shed 7 bases and J shed 1 base, with 12 bases lying between them. CDR1 is SGHDT and CDR2 is YYEEEE in the germline V gene. The CDR3 has 14 residues. Written as DNA, the CDR3 is TGTGCCAGCTTCCGGTTCGATTCCTACAATGAGCAGTTCTTC. Amino acid sequence: CASFRFDSYNEQFF.

In its sample, this clonotype was seen many times. One end of the junction fails to match germline, which may point to a read error. This sequence joins TRBV27 and TRBJ1-1; D is undetermined. The CDR3 runs 14 residues. The V gene's germline CDR1 is MNHEY and CDR2 SMNVEV (reference sequence). CDR3 in amino acids: CASSLRGGNTEAFF. CDR3 DNA: TGCGCCAGCAGCTTGCGGGGAGGGAACACTGAAGCTTTCTTT.

This clonotype showed up just a few times. This chain links TRBV27 with TRBJ2-2, with 11 bases aligning to TRBD1. Trimming removed 4 bases from V and 5 bases from J; junction bases left unmatched: 6. This CDR3 has 16 residues. Per the germline V gene, CDR1 is MNHEY and CDR2 is SMNVEV (reference sequence). The CDR3 DNA reads as TGTGCCAGCAGTTCCCTCCGGGACAGGGGGACCGGGGAGCTGTTTTTT. This translates into CASSSLRDRGTGELFF.

Ten or more counts support this clonotype. V gene TRBV6-7 combines with J gene TRBJ2-7; a possible D gene is TRBD1 (6 bases). TRBV6-7 is known as an ORF, though its function is uncertain. This CDR3 region has 17 residues. Trimming removed 4 bases at V and 0 bases at J, with 19 bases between. CDR3 in DNA: TGTGCCAGCAGTTCCTTCCCTCCGGGACACAACTCCTACGAGCAGTACTTC. It yields the protein CASSSFPPGHNSYEQYF.

At least ten counts were recorded for this clonotype. V gene TRBV27 combines with J gene TRBJ1-2; 9 positions agree with TRBD1. The V gene's germline CDR1 is MNHEY and CDR2 SMNVEV (reference sequence). The CDR3 is made up of 17 amino acids. The V gene end was trimmed by 5 bases and the J gene end by 6 bases; junction bases not matched to a gene: 16. CDR3 in DNA: TGTGCCAGCAGTGTCCTTTCCGGGACAGGGAGGGAAAATGGCTACACCTTC. Its protein is CASSVLSGTGRENGYTF.

This clonotype was counted many times. This chain uses TRBV20-1 with TRBJ2-7; 10 bases fit TRBD1. V shed 0 bases, J shed 3 bases, and the junction held 2 bases outside the gene matches. Germline-derived CDR1 and CDR2 are DFQATT and SNEGSKA (reference sequence). CDR3 length: 14 amino acids. The DNA for the CDR3 is TGCAGTGCTAGAGAGGGACAGGGGTACTACGAGCAGTACTTC. It codes for CSAREGQGYYEQYF.

This clonotype came up a few times. The rearrangement links TRBV13 to TRBJ2-4; 10 positions match TRBD1. Germline assignment: CDR1 PRHDT and CDR2 FYEKMQ (reference sequence). CDR3 length: 14 amino acids. Trimming cost V 5 bases and J 5 bases; bases outside gene matches: 3. CDR3 sequence reads: CASSPGQGENIQYF. The CDR3 nucleotides are TGTGCCAGCAGCCCAGGACAGGGGGAAAACATTCAGTACTTC.

The chain combines TRBV5-1 with TRBJ2-7, with D unresolved. The V end lost 8 bases, the J end lost 0 bases, and 15 bases lay between the germline ends. This CDR3 is 14 amino acids long. Germline CDR1 reads SGHRS; CDR2 reads YFSETQ. The CDR3 sequence is CASRVATSSYEQYF. The CDR3 region has the DNA TGCGCCAGTAGGGTGGCGACGAGCTCCTACGAGCAGTACTTC.

The sample holds many counts of this clonotype. The V call is TRBV28, the J call TRBJ1-1; 7 nucleotides match TRBD1. V gave up 3 bases and J gave up 1 base; unmatched junction bases: 5. Per germline, CDR1 MDHEN and CDR2 SYDVKM. The length of the CDR3 is 15 residues. CDR3 sequence (DNA): TGTGCCAGCAGTTTTGTCCAGGGGGAGAACACTGAAGCTTTCTTT. Translating it yields CASSFVQGENTEAFF.

This clonotype was seen ten or more times. The V gene is TRBV9, the J gene TRBJ2-3; D is possibly TRBD1 (5 bases). Germline assignment: CDR1 SGDLS and CDR2 YYNGEE. V lost 0 bases to trimming and J lost 2 bases, with 10 bases between them. The CDR3 spans 15 residues. The CDR3 reads CASSVGGYTTDTQYF. CDR3 bases: TGTGCCAGCAGCGTAGGGGGCTACACCACAGATACGCAGTATTTT. Using reference TRBV9 and TRBJ2-3 for the parts outside the CDR3, the full variable domain is DSGVTQTPKHLITATGQRVTLRCSPRSGDLSVYWYQQSLDQGLQFLIQYYNGEERAKGNILERFSAQQFPDLHSELNLSSLELGDSALYFCASSVGGYTTDTQYFGPGTRLTVL.

The chain recombines TRBV28 with TRBJ2-3; 7 bases are shared with TRBD1. Germline V gives CDR1 MDHEN, CDR2 SYDVKM. The length of the CDR3 is 15 residues. The V segment lost 6 bases and the J segment 3 bases; nucleotides outside the gene matches: 9. Here the CDR3 reads CASSPTGKVTDTQYF. CDR3 nucleotides: TGTGCCAGCAGCCCGACAGGGAAGGTGACAGATACGCAGTATTTT.

This clonotype came up many times. The rearrangement joins TRBV20-1 to TRBJ2-1, with no clear D. This CDR3 is built from 13 residues. The V gene lost 6 bases and the J gene lost 6 bases, with 15 bases spanning the gap. Per the germline V gene, CDR1 is DFQATT and CDR2 is SNEGSKA (reference sequence). This CDR3 reads CSATISAFNEQFF. For the CDR3, the DNA is TGCAGTGCAACGATCTCCGCTTTCAATGAGCAGTTCTTC.

The chain couples TRBV20-1 to TRBJ1-5; D gene unclear. With 0 bases removed from V and 5 bases from J, the gap between germline ends came to 14 bases. The CDR3 is made up of 15 amino acids. Looked up from germline, CDR1 is DFQATT and CDR2 is SNEGSKA (reference sequence). The CDR3 nucleotides read TGCAGTGCTAGAGATCTTGGGCAGGTCTATCAGCCCCAGCATTTT. This gives the protein CSARDLGQVYQPQHF.

Notes on this clonotype: This may stem from a read error, because a much larger clone lies one nucleotide away. The chain combines TRBV30 with TRBJ1-1; TRBD1 might be the D (6 bases). V gave up 5 bases and J gave up 7 bases, with 14 bases separating them. The germline V gene has CDR1 GTSNPN and CDR2 SVGIG (reference sequence). The CDR3 consists of 12 residues. Here the CDR3 reads CAWGGGLGEAFF. The CDR3 DNA follows: TGTGCCTGGGGCGGGGGGCTAGGTGAAGCTTTCTTT.

Many counts were recorded for this clonotype. The chain uses TRBV2 and TRBJ1-5; D perhaps matches TRBD1 (5 bases). V dropped 3 bases and J dropped 5 bases, with 11 bases sitting between them. There are 14 residues in the CDR3. The germline V gene encodes CDR1 SNHLY and CDR2 FYNNEI. CDR3 coding DNA: TGTGCCAGCAGTGATGGGGCAGGGCATCAGCCCCAGCATTTT. Encoded protein: CASSDGAGHQPQHF.

Ten or more counts support this clonotype. V usage is TRBV30 and J usage is TRBJ2-7; TRBD2 agrees at 9 bases. Germline CDR1 and CDR2: GTSNPN and SVGIG (reference sequence). V shed 5 bases, J shed 3 bases, and the junction held 8 bases outside the gene matches. CDR3 size: 14 residues. CDR3 region: CAWGPTSGRYEQYF. The CDR3 DNA reads TGTGCCTGGGGTCCCACTAGCGGGCGCTACGAGCAGTACTTC.

The table lists this clonotype with many counts. The chain carries TRBV7-2 and TRBJ2-5, with D perhaps assigned TRBD1 or TRBD2 (6 bases each). Germline loops: CDR1 SGHTA, CDR2 FQGNSA. Trimming shortened V by 5 bases and J by 3 bases, and 13 bases separated the two germline ends. The CDR3 has 14 residues. The CDR3 DNA follows: TGTGCCAGCAGCCCCCTGGGGGGCAAAGAGACCCAGTACTTC. Translating it yields CASSPLGGKETQYF.

This clonotype was recorded many times. This rearrangement joins TRBV6-1 to TRBJ1-5; tentatively, D is TRBD1 (5 bases). CDR1 and CDR2 from the germline V gene are MNHNS and SASEGT. The CDR3 runs 13 residues. The V end lost 6 bases, the J end lost 7 bases, and 13 bases lay between the germline ends. CDR3 sequence reads: CASRDILVQPQHF. The DNA for the CDR3 is TGTGCCAGCAGGGACATCCTGGTACAGCCCCAGCATTTT.

This clonotype was seen a few times. As DNA, the CDR3 is TGTGCCAGCTCGTCCGCTGGGGTCTACGAGCAGTACTTC. Protein product: CASSSAGVYEQYF. The chain has TRBV5-6 and TRBJ2-7, with D unresolved. V shed 7 bases and J shed 3 bases, with 14 bases lying between them. This CDR3 comprises 13 residues. In germline, CDR1 is SGHDT, CDR2 YYEEEE.

Details on this clonotype: This may arise from a read error, as a much more abundant clone is one base away. The chain uses TRBV12-3 or TRBV12-4 and TRBJ1-1; possible D gene TRBD1, 5 bases. The length of the CDR3 is 13 residues. The ends were cut back, 3 bases at V and 7 bases at J, with 12 bases in the middle. Here the CDR3 reads CASSLGPSFEAFF. In nucleotides, the CDR3 is TGTGCCAGCAGTTTGGGACCCTCATTTGAAGCTTTCTTT.

This clonotype has ten or more counts. The chain has TRBV5-5 and TRBJ2-5, with TRBD1 identical over 7 bases. Germline V gene data show CDR1 as SGHKS and CDR2 as YYEKEE (reference sequence). The V and J ends lost 1 base and 5 bases, in that order; junction bases with no gene match: 8. This CDR3 contains 15 residues. The CDR3 nucleotides read TGTGCCAGCAGCTTGTCGGAGACAGGGTGGGAGACCCAGTACTTC. It specifies CASSLSETGWETQYF.

This clonotype appeared many times. V gene TRBV6-1 combines with J gene TRBJ2-7; maybe TRBD1 (6 bases). V lost 5 bases, J lost 3 bases, and 14 bases lay in between. CDR3 length equals 14 residues. The germline CDR1 and CDR2 sequences are MNHNS and SASEGT. The DNA for the CDR3 is TGTGCCAGCAGTCGAAACAGGGTGGGCTACGAGCAGTACTTC. Its protein is CASSRNRVGYEQYF.

The V gene is TRBV6-2 or TRBV6-3, the J gene TRBJ1-2; tentative D call: TRBD1 (5 bases). There are 14 residues in the CDR3. V was clipped by 7 bases and J by 4 bases, with 16 bases between them. From germline, CDR1 is MNHEY and CDR2 SVGEGT. The CDR3 here is CASTFRDVSYGYTF. CDR3 bases: TGTGCCAGCACTTTCCGGGACGTATCCTATGGCTACACCTTC.

The chain is built from TRBV9 and TRBJ2-6, with D possibly matching TRBD2 (6 bases). The ends were cut back, 6 bases at V and 1 base at J, with 11 bases in the middle. The length of the CDR3 is 15 residues. From germline, CDR1 is SGDLS and CDR2 YYNGEE. CDR3 bases: TGTGCCAGCACCCTGGGAGGATCTGGGGCCAACGTCCTGACTTTC. This codes for CASTLGGSGANVLTF.

The chain is built from TRBV19 and TRBJ1-6; maybe TRBD1 (5 bases). The germline gives CDR1 LNHDA, CDR2 SQIVND (reference sequence). V was pared by 7 bases and J by 4 bases, with 17 bases between. CDR3 length: 16 amino acids. In DNA form, the CDR3 reads TGTGCCAGTAACGCCGGATACAGGAATTATAATTCACCCCTCCACTTT. Translation gives CASNAGYRNYNSPLHF. The variable domain in full, completed from reference TRBV19 and TRBJ1-6, reads DGGITQSPKYLFRKEGQNVTLSCEQNLNHDAMYWYRQDPGQGLRLIYYSQIVNDFQKGDIAEGYSVSREKKESFPLTVTSAQKNPTAFYLCASNAGYRNYNSPLHFGNGTRLTVT.

As for this clonotype: This may arise from a read error, as a much more abundant clone is one base away. The V gene is TRBV5-1, the J gene TRBJ1-1; D not certain. The CDR3 totals 17 residues. Germline V gives CDR1 SGHRS, CDR2 YFSETQ. V dropped 2 bases and J dropped 3 bases, with 20 bases sitting between them. In DNA form, the CDR3 reads TGCGCCAGCAGCTTCCAGTTATCCCTAAAAGGAGACACTGAAGCTTTCTTT. Translating it yields CASSFQLSLKGDTEAFF. The whole variable domain, remainder taken from reference TRBV5-1 and TRBJ1-1, is KAGVTQTPRYLIKTRGQQVTLSCSPISGHRSVSWYQQTPGQGLQFLFEYFSETQRNKGNFPGRFSGRQFSNSRSEMNVSTLELGDSALYLCASSFQLSLKGDTEAFFGQGTRLTVV.